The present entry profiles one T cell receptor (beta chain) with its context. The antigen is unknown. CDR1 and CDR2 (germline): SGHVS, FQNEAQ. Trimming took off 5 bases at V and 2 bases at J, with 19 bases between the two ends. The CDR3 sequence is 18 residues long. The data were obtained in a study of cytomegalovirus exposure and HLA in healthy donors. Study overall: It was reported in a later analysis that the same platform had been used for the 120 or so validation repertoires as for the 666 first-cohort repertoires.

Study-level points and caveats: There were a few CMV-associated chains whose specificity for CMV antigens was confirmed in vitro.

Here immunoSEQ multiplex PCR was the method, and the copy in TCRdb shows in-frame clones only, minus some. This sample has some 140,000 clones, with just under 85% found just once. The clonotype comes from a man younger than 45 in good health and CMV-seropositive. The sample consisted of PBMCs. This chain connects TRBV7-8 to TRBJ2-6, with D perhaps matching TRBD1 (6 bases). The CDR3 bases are TGTGCCAGCAGCCGCATGACAGGCTCCAGACCTGGGGCCAACGTCCTGACTTTC. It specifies CASSRMTGSRPGANVLTF.